Below, one T cell receptor beta chain is given with its context. Its antigen is not known. Different DNA sequences within this sample yield the same CDR3. The CDR3 has 15 residues. Per the germline V gene, CDR1 is SGDLS and CDR2 is YYNGEE. The ends lost 2 bases at V and 7 bases at J; junction bases unmatched: 6. This sample is drawn from a study of cytomegalovirus exposure and HLA in healthy donors. Study findings and constraints: In a later analysis, TCR beta V- and J-gene trimming was associated with a missense DCLRE1C variant. When presence/absence was analysed, sequencing depth was taken to be roughly uniform across donors. Rates of TCR association differed by HLA locus in a later analysis, with DRB1 highest and HLA-C lowest. Prediction of most subjects' HLA-A and HLA-B alleles by TCR beta sequences was reportedly accurate.

PCR used 60 Vbeta primers and 13 Jbeta primers. The protocol was immunoSEQ multiplex PCR, while the TCRdb copy is restricted to in-frame clones and leaves out a portion. Its table lists about 200,000 clones. The chain combines TRBV9 with TRBJ1-6, with TRBD1 identical over 7 bases. The receptor was isolated from a boy aged 5-17 years in good health and CMV-seronegative. Sequencing was done on a sample of PBMCs. This CDR3 is CASSVEGAGNSPLHF. DNA for the CDR3: TGTGCCAGCAGCGTCGAGGGGGCAGGGAATTCACCCCTCCACTTT.